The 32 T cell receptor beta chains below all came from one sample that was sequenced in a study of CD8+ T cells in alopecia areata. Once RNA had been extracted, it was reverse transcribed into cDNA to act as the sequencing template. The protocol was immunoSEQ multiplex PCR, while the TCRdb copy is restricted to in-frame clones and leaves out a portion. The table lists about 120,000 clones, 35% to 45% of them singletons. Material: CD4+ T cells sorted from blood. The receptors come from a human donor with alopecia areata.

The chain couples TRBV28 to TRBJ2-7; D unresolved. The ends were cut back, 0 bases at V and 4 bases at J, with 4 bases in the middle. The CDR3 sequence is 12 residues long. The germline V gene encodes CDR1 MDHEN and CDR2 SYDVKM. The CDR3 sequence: CASSLWSYEQYF. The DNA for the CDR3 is TGTGCCAGCAGTTTATGGAGTTACGAGCAGTACTTC.

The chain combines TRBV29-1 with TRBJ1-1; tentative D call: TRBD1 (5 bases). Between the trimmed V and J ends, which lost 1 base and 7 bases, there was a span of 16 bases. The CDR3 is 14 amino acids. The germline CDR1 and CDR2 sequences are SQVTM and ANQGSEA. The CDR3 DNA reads TGCAGCGTTGAAGGAGGTATATGGGGGGATGAAGCTTTCTTT. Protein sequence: CSVEGGIWGDEAFF.

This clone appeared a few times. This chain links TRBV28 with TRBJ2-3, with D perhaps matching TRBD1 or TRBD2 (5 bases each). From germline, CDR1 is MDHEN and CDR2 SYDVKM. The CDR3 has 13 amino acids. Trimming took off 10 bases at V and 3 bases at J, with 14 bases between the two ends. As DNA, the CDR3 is TGTGCCAACGGGGACCCAGTAACAGATACGCAGTATTTT. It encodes CANGDPVTDTQYF.

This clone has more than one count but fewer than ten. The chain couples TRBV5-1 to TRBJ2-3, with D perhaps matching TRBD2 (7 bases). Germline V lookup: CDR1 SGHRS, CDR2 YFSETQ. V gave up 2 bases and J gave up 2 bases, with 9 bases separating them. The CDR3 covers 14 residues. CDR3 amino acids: CASSFGGHTDTQYF. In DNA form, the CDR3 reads TGCGCCAGCAGCTTCGGGGGGCACACAGATACGCAGTATTTT.

This CDR3 reads CSVVPGRGQGAGYGYTF. Written as DNA, the CDR3 is TGCAGCGTTGTTCCCGGCAGGGGGCAGGGAGCTGGCTATGGCTACACCTTC. V usage is TRBV29-1 and J usage is TRBJ1-2; 8 nucleotides match TRBD1. CDR1 and CDR2 from the germline V gene are SQVTM and ANQGSEA. The CDR3 runs 17 residues. After removal of 4 bases from V and 4 bases from J, the junction contained 17 bases not matched to a gene.

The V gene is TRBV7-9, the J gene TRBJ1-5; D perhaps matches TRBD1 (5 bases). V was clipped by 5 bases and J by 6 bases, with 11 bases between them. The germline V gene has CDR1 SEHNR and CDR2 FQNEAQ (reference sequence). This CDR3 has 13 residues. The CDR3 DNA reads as TGTGCCAGCAGCCCCGGGGGGGGTCAGCCCCAGCATTTT. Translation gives CASSPGGGQPQHF. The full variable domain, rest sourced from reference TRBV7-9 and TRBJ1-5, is DTGVSQNPRHKITKRGQNVTFRCDPISEHNRLYWYRQTLGQGPEFLTYFQNEAQLEKSRLLSDRFSAERPKGSFSTLEIQRTEQGDSAMYLCASSPGGGQPQHFGDGTRLSIL.

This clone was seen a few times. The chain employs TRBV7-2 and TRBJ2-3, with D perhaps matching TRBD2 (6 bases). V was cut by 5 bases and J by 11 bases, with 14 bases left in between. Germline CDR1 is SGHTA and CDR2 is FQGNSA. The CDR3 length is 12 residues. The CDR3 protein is CASSQFGGVQYF. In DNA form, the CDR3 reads TGTGCCAGCAGCCAGTTCGGCGGGGTGCAGTATTTT.

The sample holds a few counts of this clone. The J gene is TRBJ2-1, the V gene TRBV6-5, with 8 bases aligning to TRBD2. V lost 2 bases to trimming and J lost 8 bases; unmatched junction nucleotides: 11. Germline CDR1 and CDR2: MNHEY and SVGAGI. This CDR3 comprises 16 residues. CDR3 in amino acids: CASSYTKGLARDEQFF. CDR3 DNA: TGTGCCAGCAGTTACACCAAAGGACTAGCACGGGATGAGCAGTTCTTC.

DNA of the CDR3: TGCAGTGCTGGAGCCCCAGATACGCAGTATTTT. Translating it yields CSAGAPDTQYF. This rearrangement joins TRBV20-1 to TRBJ2-3; D gene uncertain. The ends were cut back, 5 bases at V and 4 bases at J, with 7 bases in the middle. Per the germline V gene, CDR1 is DFQATT and CDR2 is SNEGSKA (reference sequence). This CDR3 has 11 amino acids.

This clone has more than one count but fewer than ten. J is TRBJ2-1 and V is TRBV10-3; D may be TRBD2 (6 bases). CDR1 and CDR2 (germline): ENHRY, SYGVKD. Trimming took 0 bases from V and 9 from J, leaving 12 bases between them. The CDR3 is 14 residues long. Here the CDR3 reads CAISESASAGEQFF. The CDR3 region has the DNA TGTGCCATCAGTGAGTCGGCTAGCGCGGGTGAGCAGTTCTTC.

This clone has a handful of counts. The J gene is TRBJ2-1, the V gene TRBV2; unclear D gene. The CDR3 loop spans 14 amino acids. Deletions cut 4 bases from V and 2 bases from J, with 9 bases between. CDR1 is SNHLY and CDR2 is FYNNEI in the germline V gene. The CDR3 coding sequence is TGTGCCAGCAGTGGGACGCGGCCCTACAATGAGCAGTTCTTC. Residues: CASSGTRPYNEQFF.

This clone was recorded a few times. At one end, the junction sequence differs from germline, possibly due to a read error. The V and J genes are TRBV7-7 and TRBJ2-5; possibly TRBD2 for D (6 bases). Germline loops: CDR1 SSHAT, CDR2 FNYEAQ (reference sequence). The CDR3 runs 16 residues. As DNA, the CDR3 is TGTGCTAGCAGCTTAGGAGGGACCGCCTTTGGGGAGACCCAGTACTTC. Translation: CASSLGGTAFGETQYF.

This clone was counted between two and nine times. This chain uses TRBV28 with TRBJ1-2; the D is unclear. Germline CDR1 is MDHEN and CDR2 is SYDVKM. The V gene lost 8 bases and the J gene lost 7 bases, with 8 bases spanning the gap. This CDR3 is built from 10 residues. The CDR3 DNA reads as TGTGCCAGCGGGGTGCGTGGCTACACCTTC. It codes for CASGVRGYTF.

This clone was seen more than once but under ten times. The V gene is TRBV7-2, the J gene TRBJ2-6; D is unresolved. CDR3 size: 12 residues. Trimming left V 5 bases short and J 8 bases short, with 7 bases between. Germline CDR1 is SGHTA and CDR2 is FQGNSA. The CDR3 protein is CASSPDSNVLTF. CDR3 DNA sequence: TGTGCCAGCAGCCCCGACTCCAACGTCCTGACTTTC.

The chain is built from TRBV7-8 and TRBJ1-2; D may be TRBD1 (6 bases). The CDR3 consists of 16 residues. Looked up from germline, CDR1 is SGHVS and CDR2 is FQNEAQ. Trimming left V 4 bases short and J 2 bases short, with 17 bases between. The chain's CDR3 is CASSSKGGRTNYGYTF. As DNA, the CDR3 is TGTGCCAGCAGCTCCAAGGGGGGACGGACGAACTATGGCTACACCTTC. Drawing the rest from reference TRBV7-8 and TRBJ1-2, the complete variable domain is GAGVSQSPRYKVAKRGQDVALRCDPISGHVSLFWYQQALGQGPEFLTYFQNEAQLDKSGLPSDRFFAERPEGSVSTLKIQRTQQEDSAVYLCASSSKGGRTNYGYTFGSGTRLTVV.

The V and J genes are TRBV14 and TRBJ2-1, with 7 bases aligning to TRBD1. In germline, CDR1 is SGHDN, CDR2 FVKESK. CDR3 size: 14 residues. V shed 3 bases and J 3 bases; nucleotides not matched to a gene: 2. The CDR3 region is CASSQGDSYNEQFF. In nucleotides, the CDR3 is TGTGCCAGCAGCCAGGGGGACAGCTACAATGAGCAGTTCTTC.

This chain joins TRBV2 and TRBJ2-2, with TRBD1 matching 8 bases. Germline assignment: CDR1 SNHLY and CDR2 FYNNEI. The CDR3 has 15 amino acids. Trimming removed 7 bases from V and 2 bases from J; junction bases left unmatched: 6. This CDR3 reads CASMDRVLNTGELFF. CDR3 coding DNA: TGTGCCAGCATGGACAGGGTCTTAAACACCGGGGAGCTGTTTTTT.

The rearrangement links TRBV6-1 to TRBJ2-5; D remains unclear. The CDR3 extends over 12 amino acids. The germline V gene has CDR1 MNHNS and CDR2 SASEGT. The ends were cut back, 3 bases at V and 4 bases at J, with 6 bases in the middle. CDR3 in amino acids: CASSDLGETQYF. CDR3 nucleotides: TGTGCCAGCAGTGACCTGGGAGAGACCCAGTACTTC.

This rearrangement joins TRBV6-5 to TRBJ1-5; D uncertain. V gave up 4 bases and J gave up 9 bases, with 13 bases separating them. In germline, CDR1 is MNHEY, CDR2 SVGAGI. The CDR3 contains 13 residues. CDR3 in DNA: TGTGCCAGCAGTTCCCGCCAAGGCCTGCCCCAGCATTTT. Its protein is CASSSRQGLPQHF.

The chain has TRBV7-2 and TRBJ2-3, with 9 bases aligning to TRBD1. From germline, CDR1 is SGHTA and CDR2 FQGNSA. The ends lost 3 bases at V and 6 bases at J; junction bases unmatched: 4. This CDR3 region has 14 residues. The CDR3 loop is CASSLGQGTDTQYF. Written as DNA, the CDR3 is TGTGCCAGCAGCTTGGGACAGGGAACGGATACGCAGTATTTT.

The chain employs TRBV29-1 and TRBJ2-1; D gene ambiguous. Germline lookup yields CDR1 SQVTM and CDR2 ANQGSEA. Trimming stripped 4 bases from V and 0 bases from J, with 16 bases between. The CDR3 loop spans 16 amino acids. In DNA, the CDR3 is TGCAGCGTTGGAGGTTGGGCGCGGACCTCCTACAATGAGCAGTTCTTC. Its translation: CSVGGWARTSYNEQFF.

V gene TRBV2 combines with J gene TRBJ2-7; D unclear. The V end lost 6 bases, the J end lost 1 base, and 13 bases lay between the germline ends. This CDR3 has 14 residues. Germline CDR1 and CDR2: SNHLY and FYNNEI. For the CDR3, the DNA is TGTGCCAGCAGGATAGACTCCCAATCCTACGAGCAGTACTTC. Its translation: CASRIDSQSYEQYF. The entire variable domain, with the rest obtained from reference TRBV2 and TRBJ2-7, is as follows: EPEVTQTPSHQVTQMGQEVILRCVPISNHLYFYWYRQILGQKVEFLVSFYNNEISEKSEIFDDQFSVERPDGSNFTLKIRSTKLEDSAMYFCASRIDSQSYEQYFGPGTRLTVT.

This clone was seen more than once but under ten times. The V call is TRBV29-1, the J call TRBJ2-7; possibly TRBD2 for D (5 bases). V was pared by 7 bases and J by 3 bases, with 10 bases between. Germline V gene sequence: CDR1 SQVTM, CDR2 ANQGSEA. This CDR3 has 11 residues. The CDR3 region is CSAGKNYEQYF. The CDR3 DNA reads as TGCAGCGCCGGGAAAAACTACGAGCAGTACTTC.

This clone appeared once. CDR3 in amino acids: CASSSDRARGETQYF. CDR3 nucleotides: TGTGCCAGCAGCTCGGACAGGGCGAGGGGAGAGACCCAGTACTTC. The J gene is TRBJ2-5, the V gene TRBV7-6; TRBD1 matches at 8 bases. This CDR3 has 15 amino acids. Germline V gene sequence: CDR1 SGHVS, CDR2 FNYEAQ. The ends lost 4 bases at V and 4 bases at J; junction bases unmatched: 8.

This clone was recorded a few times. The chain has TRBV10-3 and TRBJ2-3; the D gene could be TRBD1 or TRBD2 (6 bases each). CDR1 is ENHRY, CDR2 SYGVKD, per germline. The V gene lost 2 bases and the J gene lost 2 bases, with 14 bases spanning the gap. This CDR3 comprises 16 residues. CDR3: CAISERRGVVTDTQYF. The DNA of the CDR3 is TGTGCCATCAGTGAGCGAAGGGGGGTCGTCACAGATACGCAGTATTTT.

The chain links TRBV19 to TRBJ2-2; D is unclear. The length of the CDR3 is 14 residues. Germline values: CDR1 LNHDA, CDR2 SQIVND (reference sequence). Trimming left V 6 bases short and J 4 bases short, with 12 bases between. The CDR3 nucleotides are TGTGCCAGTAGCCCGGAGAGGCCCACCGGGGAGCTGTTTTTT. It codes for CASSPERPTGELFF.

The CDR3 region has the DNA TGTGCCACCTACAGCTCCTACGAGCAGTACTTC. Protein: CATYSSYEQYF. The gene calls are TRBV28 and TRBJ2-7; D unresolved. V lost 10 bases to trimming and J lost 0 bases, with 7 bases between them. CDR1 is MDHEN and CDR2 is SYDVKM in the germline V gene. This CDR3 spans 11 amino acids.

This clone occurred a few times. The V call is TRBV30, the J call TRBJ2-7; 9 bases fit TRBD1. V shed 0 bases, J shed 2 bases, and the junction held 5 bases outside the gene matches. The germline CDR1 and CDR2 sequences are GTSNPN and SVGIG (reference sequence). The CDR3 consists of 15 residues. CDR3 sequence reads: CAWSVGTGITYEQYF. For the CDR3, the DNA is TGTGCCTGGAGTGTAGGGACAGGGATCACCTACGAGCAGTACTTC.

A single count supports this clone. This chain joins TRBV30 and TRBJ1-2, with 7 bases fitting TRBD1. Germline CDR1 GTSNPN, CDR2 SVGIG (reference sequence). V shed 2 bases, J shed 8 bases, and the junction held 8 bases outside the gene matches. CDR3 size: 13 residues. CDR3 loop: CAWSSRQGGGYTF. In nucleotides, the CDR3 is TGTGCCTGGAGTTCCAGACAGGGTGGCGGCTACACCTTC.

The CDR3 nucleotides are TGCGCCAGCAGCTTGGCCCCAAACGGGGGGGGTCAAGAGACCCAGTACTTC. It is translated as CASSLAPNGGGQETQYF. This chain uses TRBV5-1 with TRBJ2-5; 8 bases align to TRBD2. The germline V gene has CDR1 SGHRS and CDR2 YFSETQ. The V segment lost 0 bases and the J segment 2 bases; nucleotides outside the gene matches: 9. This CDR3 is 17 amino acids long.

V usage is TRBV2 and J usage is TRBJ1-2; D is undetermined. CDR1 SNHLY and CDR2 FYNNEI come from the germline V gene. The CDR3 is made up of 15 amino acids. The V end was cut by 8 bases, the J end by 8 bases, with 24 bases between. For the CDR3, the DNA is TGTGCCAGCGAAAATTCAGGACCTAAGGGTATCGGCTACACCTTC. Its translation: CASENSGPKGIGYTF.

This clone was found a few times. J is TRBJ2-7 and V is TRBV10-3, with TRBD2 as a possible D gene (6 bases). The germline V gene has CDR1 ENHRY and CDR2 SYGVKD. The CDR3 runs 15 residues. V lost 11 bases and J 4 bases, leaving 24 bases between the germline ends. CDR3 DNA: TGTGCCGCCCGACGGGGCGGGACCATCCTTTACGAGCAGTACTTC. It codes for CAARRGGTILYEQYF.